This T cell receptor (beta chain) originates from a study of human T cells and chemical hapten exposure. Specified time point: pre-sensitization, week 0. Treatment specified: therapeutic diphenylcyclopropenone sensitization with weekly scalp DPC. In the study's own analysis: Sequenced samples showed a median of around 93,000 TCRs each, with counts running from around 24,000 to 710,000. TCRdb passed the RACE reads through MiXCR, listing each CDR3 protein once. The V and J calls shown here were made by TCRdb, not taken from the authors' results. The table records 40,000 or so distinct CDR3 sequences, about 10% of them present only once. The CDR3 spans 17 residues. CDR1 is SGHVS, CDR2 FNYEAQ, per germline. V was clipped by 0 bases and J by 1 base; unmatched bases: 6.

The specimen was whole blood, collected in connection with sensitization to the hapten diphenylcyclopropenone (DPC). The rearrangement joins TRBV7-6 to TRBJ2-3; 8 bases are shared with TRBD2. The clonotype was recovered from a man aged 25-40 years with alopecia areata. Some clones in this sample may be carry-over from other donors' samples. This CDR3 is CASSLAAGGGRTDTQYF. The DNA of the CDR3 is TGTGCCAGCAGCTTAGCCGCGGGAGGCGGACGCACAGATACGCAGTATTTT.